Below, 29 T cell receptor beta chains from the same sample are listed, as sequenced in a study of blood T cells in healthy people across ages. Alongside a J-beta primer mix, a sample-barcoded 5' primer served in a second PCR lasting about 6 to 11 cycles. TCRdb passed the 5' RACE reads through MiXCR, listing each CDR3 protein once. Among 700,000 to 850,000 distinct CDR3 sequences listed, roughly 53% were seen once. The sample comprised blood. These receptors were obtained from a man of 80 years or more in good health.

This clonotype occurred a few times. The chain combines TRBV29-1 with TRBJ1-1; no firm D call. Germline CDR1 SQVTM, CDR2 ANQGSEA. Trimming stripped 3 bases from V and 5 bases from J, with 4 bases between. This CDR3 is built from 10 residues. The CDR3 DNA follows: TGCAGCGTTGAGGGGACTGAAGCTTTCTTT. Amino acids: CSVEGTEAFF.

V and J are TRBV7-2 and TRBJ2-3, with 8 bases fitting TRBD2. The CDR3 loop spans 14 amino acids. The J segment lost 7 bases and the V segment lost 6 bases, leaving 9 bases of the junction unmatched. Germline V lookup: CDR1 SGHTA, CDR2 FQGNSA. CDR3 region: CASSRDRGGNTQYF. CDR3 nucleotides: TGTGCCAGCAGTCGGGACCGCGGGGGGAATACGCAGTATTTT.

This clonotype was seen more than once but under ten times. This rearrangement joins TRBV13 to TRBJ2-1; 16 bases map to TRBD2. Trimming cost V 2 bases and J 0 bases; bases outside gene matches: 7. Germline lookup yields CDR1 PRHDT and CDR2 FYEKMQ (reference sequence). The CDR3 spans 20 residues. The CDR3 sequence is CASSLWGLAGGVRSYNEQFF. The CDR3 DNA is TGTGCCAGCAGCTTATGGGGACTAGCGGGAGGGGTCCGCTCCTACAATGAGCAGTTCTTC.

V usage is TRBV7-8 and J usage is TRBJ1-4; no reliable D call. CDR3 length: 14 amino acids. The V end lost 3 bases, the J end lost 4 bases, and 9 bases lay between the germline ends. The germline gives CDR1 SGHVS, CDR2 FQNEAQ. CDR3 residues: CASSLGRFNEKLFF. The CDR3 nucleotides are TGTGCCAGCAGCTTGGGGAGGTTTAATGAAAAACTGTTTTTT.

The CDR3 here is CASSKGKGAPQETQYF. In nucleotides, the CDR3 is TGTGCCAGCAGCAAAGGAAAGGGGGCCCCTCAAGAGACCCAGTACTTC. This sequence joins TRBV21-1 and TRBJ2-5; the table assigns TRBD1, which was not confirmed against the DNA. TRBV21-1 is termed a pseudogene. The CDR3 is 16 residues long.

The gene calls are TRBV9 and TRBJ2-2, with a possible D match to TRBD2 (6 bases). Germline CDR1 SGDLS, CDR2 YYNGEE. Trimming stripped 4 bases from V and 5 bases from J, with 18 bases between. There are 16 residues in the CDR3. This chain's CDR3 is CASSFFPGTQTGELFF. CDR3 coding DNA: TGTGCCAGCAGCTTTTTCCCCGGGACTCAAACCGGGGAGCTGTTTTTT.

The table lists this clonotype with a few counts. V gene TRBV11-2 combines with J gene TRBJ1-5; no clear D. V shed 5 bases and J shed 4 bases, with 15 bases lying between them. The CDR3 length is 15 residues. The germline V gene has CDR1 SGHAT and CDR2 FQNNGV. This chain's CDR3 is CASSLLGGENQPQHF. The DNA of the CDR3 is TGTGCCAGCAGCCTCCTGGGCGGGGAAAATCAGCCCCAGCATTTT. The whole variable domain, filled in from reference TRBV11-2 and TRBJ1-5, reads EAGVAQSPRYKIIEKRQSVAFWCNPISGHATLYWYQQILGQGPKLLIQFQNNGVVDDSQLPKDRFSAERLKGVDSTLKIQPAKLEDSAVYLCASSLLGGENQPQHFGDGTRLSIL.

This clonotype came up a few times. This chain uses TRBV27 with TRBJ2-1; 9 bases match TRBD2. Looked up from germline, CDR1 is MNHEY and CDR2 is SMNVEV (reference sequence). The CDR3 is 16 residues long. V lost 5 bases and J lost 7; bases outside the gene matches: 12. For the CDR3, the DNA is TGTGCCAGCAGTAGCACACTAGCGGGCCATGGGAATGAGCAGTTCTTC. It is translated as CASSSTLAGHGNEQFF.

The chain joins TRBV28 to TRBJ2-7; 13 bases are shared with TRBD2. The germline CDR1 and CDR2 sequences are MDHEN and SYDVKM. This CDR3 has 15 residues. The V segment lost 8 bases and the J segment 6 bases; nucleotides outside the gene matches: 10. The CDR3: CASGLLAGGPAEQYF. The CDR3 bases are TGTGCCAGCGGGTTACTAGCGGGAGGGCCGGCCGAGCAGTACTTC.

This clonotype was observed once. The DNA of the CDR3 is TGCAGCGTTGATGTCCCAGGCAGAGTGGCTGAAGCTTTCTTT. This codes for CSVDVPGRVAEAFF. This chain connects TRBV29-1 to TRBJ1-1; D gene unclear. Germline V gene data show CDR1 as SQVTM and CDR2 as ANQGSEA. CDR3 length: 14 residues. Trimming cost V 3 bases and J 6 bases, with 17 bases left between them.

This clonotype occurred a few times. CDR3 coding DNA: TGTGCCAGCAGTTTAACCCCAGGGGCTAACTATGGCTACACCTTC. Its translation: CASSLTPGANYGYTF. V is TRBV12-3 or TRBV12-4 and J is TRBJ1-2, with a weak D call TRBD1 (6 bases). Trimming cost V 2 bases and J 0 bases, with 10 bases left between them. The CDR3 loop spans 15 amino acids.

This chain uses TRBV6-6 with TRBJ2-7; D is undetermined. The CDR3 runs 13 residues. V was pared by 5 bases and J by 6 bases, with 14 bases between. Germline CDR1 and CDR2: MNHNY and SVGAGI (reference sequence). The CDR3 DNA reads TGTGCCAGCAGTCCGGAACCTCCCTTCGAGCAGTACTTC. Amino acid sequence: CASSPEPPFEQYF.

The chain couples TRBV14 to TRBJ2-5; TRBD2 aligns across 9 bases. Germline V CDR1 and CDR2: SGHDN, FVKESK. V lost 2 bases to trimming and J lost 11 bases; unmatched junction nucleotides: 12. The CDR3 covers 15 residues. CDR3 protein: CASSQTAGGNNEQYF. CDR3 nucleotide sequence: TGTGCCAGCAGCCAAACAGCGGGAGGTAACAATGAGCAGTACTTC. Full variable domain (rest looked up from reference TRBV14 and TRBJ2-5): EAGVTQFPSHSVIEKGQTVTLRCDPISGHDNLYWYRRVMGKEIKFLLHFVKESKQDESGMPNNRFLAERTGGTYSTLKVQPAELEDSGVYFCASSQTAGGNNEQYFGPGTRLLVL.

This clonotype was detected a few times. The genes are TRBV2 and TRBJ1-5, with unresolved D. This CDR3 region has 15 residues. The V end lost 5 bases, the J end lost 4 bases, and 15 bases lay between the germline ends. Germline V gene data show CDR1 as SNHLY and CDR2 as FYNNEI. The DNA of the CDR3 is TGTGCCAGCAGTCCCACGGGTGGTGGAAATCAGCCCCAGCATTTT. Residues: CASSPTGGGNQPQHF.

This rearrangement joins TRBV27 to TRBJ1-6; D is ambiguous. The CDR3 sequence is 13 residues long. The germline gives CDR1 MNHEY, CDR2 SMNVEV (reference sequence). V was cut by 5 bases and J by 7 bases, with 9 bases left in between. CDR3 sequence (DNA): TGTGCCAGCAGTATGTACAGAAATTCACCCCTCCACTTT. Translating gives CASSMYRNSPLHF.

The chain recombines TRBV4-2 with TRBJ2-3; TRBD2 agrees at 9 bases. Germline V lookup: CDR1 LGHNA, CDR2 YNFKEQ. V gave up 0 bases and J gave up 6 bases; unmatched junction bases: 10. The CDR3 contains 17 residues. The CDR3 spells CASSQDLAAGGLDTQYF. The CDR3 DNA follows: TGTGCCAGCAGCCAAGATTTGGCAGCGGGAGGTCTTGATACGCAGTATTTT.

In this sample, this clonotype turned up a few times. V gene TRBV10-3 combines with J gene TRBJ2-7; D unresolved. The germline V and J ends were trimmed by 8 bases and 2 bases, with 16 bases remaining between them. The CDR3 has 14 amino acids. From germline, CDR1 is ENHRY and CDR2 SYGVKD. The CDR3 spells CAIGVLGSTYEQYF. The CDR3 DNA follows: TGTGCCATCGGGGTTCTGGGATCTACCTACGAGCAGTACTTC.

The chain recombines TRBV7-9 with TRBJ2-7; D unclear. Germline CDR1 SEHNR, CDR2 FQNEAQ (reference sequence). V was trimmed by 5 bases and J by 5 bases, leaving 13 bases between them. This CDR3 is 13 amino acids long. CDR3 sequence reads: CASSPLIRNEQYF. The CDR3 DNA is TGTGCCAGCAGCCCCCTGATCCGAAACGAGCAGTACTTC.

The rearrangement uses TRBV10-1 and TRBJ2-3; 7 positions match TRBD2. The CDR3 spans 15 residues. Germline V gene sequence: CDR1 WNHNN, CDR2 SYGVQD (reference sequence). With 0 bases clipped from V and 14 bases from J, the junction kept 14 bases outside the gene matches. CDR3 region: CASSESGGRTRYAYF. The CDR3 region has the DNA TGCGCCAGCAGTGAGTCCGGCGGGAGAACCAGATACGCGTATTTT.

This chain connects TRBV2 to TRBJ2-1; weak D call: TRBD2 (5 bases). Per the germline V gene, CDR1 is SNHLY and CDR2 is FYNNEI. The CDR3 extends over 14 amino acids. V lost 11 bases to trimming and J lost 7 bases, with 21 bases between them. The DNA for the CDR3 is TGTGCCGGCCGACGGACTCGAGGGCGTAATGAGCAGTTCTTC. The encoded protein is CAGRRTRGRNEQFF. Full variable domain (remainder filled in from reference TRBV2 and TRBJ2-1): EPEVTQTPSHQVTQMGQEVILRCVPISNHLYFYWYRQILGQKVEFLVSFYNNEISEKSEIFDDQFSVERPDGSNFTLKIRSTKLEDSAMYFCAGRRTRGRNEQFFGPGTRLTVL.

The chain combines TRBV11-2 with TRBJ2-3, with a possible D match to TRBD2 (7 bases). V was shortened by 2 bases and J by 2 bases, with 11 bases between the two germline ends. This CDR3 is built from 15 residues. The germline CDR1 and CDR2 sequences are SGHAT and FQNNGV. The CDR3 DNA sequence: TGTGCCAGCAGCTTACGGGGGGCCCTCACAGATACGCAGTATTTT. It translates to CASSLRGALTDTQYF. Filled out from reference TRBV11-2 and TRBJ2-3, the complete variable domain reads EAGVAQSPRYKIIEKRQSVAFWCNPISGHATLYWYQQILGQGPKLLIQFQNNGVVDDSQLPKDRFSAERLKGVDSTLKIQPAKLEDSAVYLCASSLRGALTDTQYFGPGTRLTVL.

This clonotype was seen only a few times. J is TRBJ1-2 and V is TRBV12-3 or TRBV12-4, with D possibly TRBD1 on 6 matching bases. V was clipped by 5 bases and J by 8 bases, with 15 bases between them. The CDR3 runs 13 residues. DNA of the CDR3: TGTGCCAGCAGTGCAACAGGGACGCGCGGCTACACCTTC. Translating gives CASSATGTRGYTF.

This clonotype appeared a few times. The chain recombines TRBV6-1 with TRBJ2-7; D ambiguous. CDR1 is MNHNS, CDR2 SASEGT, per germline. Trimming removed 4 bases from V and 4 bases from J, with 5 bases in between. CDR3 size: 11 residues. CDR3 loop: CASSARYEQYF. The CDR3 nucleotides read TGTGCCAGCAGTGCCAGATACGAGCAGTACTTC.

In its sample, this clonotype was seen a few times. CDR3 protein: CASSPEVAVVGKQYF. In DNA form, the CDR3 reads TGTGCCAGCAGCCCTGAAGTAGCGGTAGTGGGGAAGCAGTACTTC. V gene TRBV7-2 combines with J gene TRBJ2-7, with D perhaps matching TRBD2 (6 bases). This CDR3 is built from 15 residues. Germline V CDR1 and CDR2: SGHTA, FQGNSA. Trimming took off 5 bases at V and 8 bases at J, with 22 bases between the two ends.

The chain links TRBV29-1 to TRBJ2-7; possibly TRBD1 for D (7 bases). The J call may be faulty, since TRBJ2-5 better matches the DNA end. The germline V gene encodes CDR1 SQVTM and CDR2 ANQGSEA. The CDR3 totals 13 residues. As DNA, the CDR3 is TGCAGCGTTTTAGGCCAGGGGGGAGAGACCCAGTACTTC. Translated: CSVLGQGGETQYF.

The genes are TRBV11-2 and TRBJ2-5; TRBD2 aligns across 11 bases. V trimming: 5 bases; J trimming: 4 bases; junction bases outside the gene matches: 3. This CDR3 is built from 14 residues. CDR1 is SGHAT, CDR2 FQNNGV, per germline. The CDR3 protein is CASSTTSGRETQYF. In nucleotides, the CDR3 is TGTGCCAGCAGCACCACTAGCGGGAGAGAGACCCAGTACTTC.

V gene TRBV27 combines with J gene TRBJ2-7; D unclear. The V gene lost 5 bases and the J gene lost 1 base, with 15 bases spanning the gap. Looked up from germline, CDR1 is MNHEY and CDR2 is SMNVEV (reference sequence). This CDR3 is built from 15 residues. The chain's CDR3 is CASSISSTPSYEQYF. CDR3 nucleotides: TGTGCCAGCAGTATAAGTAGCACGCCTTCCTACGAGCAGTACTTC.

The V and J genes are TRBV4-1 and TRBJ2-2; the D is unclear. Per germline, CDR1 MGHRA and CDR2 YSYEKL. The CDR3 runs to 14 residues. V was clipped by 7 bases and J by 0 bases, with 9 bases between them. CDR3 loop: CASNVHTNTGELFF. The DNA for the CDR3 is TGCGCCAGCAACGTACACACGAACACCGGGGAGCTGTTTTTT.

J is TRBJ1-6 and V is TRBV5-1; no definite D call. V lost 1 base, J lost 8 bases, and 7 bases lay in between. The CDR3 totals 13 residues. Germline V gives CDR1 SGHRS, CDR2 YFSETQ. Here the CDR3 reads CASSLSPYSPLHF. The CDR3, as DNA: TGCGCCAGCAGCTTGAGCCCATATTCACCCCTCCACTTT.